A single sample gave rise to the 19 T cell receptor beta chains below, sequenced in a study of a mutant IDH1 vaccine in newly diagnosed glioma. Time point indicated: week 47, end of study. Doses consisted of 300 ug of mutant IDH1 20-mer peptide each, paired with topical imiquimod. This table comes from immunoSEQ multiplex PCR, and its TCRdb copy is limited to in-frame clones, with some not included. The profile shows tens of thousands of clones, 75% of them singletons. For these receptors, no antigen is known. The sample in question was PBMCs, obtained from a glioma patient whose treatment included an IDH1 peptide vaccine. The receptors were gathered from a middle-aged man with glioma.

The genes are TRBV19 and TRBJ2-3; D assignment may be TRBD1 or TRBD2 (6 bases each). The CDR3 runs to 15 residues. CDR1 LNHDA and CDR2 SQIVND come from the germline V gene (reference sequence). The V end lost 5 bases, the J end lost 6 bases, and 18 bases lay between the germline ends. CDR3 bases: TGTGCCAGTAGTTGGATCGCAGGAGGGGGGGATACGCAGTATTTT. Amino acids: CASSWIAGGGDTQYF.

This sequence joins TRBV18 and TRBJ2-7, with 9 positions matching TRBD2. J lost 0 bases, V lost 3 bases, and 9 bases had no gene match. The germline CDR1 and CDR2 sequences are KGHSH and LQKENI. The CDR3 covers 17 residues. CDR3 in amino acids: CASSPVAGDHLSYEQYF. CDR3 nucleotide sequence: TGTGCCAGCTCACCCGTAGCGGGAGACCACCTCTCCTACGAGCAGTACTTC.

V is TRBV18 and J is TRBJ1-1; 8 nucleotides agree with TRBD1. This CDR3 comprises 15 residues. With 3 bases clipped from V and 8 bases from J, the junction kept 11 bases outside the gene matches. Germline loops: CDR1 KGHSH, CDR2 LQKENI. CDR3 loop: CASSPAGGRFLEAFF. The CDR3 nucleotides are TGTGCCAGCTCACCTGCAGGGGGCAGGTTTTTGGAAGCTTTCTTT.

The CDR3 loop is CASRGSPGGGYGYTF. The CDR3 DNA sequence: TGTGCCAGCAGGGGTAGCCCGGGAGGGGGCTATGGCTACACCTTC. The gene calls are TRBV6-4 and TRBJ1-2, with D possibly matching TRBD1 (6 bases). Germline V gene sequence: CDR1 MRHNA, CDR2 SNTAGT. This CDR3 contains 15 residues. V was clipped by 6 bases and J by 4 bases, with 18 bases between them.

The genes are TRBV13 and TRBJ1-2; 7 nucleotides align to TRBD1. The germline V gene encodes CDR1 PRHDT and CDR2 FYEKMQ (reference sequence). The CDR3 contains 19 residues. V gave up 0 bases and J gave up 0 bases; unmatched junction bases: 13. The chain's CDR3 is CASSLGPGTEDLANYGYTF. The CDR3 nucleotides read TGTGCCAGCAGCTTAGGTCCGGGGACAGAAGACCTCGCTAACTATGGCTACACCTTC.

This clone came up a few times. The CDR3 here is CASSAQGNTEAFF. The DNA for the CDR3 is TGTGCCAGCAGCGCACAGGGGAACACTGAAGCTTTCTTT. The chain recombines TRBV7-2 with TRBJ1-1; a weak D match, TRBD1 (6 bases). V was shortened by 5 bases and J by 1 base, with 8 bases between the two germline ends. The CDR3 runs 13 residues. Germline V lookup: CDR1 SGHTA, CDR2 FQGNSA.

This rearrangement joins TRBV19 to TRBJ2-1; 9 bases map to TRBD1. The CDR3 runs 16 residues. From germline, CDR1 is LNHDA and CDR2 SQIVND (reference sequence). The junction had 6 bases not matched to a gene; V was cut back by 6 bases and J by 0 bases. CDR3 nucleotides: TGTGCCAGTAGACCGGGACAGGGTAGCTCCTACAATGAGCAGTTCTTC. It specifies CASRPGQGSSYNEQFF.

The rearrangement joins TRBV5-1 to TRBJ2-3; no reliable D call. Trimming removed 0 bases at V and 2 bases at J, with 10 bases between. CDR1 is SGHRS, CDR2 YFSETQ, per germline. This CDR3 has 15 amino acids. CDR3 DNA: TGCGCCAGCAGCTTGGACGGACGAAACACAGATACGCAGTATTTT. Its protein product is CASSLDGRNTDTQYF.

The chain couples TRBV9 to TRBJ1-4, with 9 bases identical to TRBD1. Unmatched junction bases numbered 17, after V lost 4 bases and J lost 7 bases. The CDR3 spans 18 residues. Germline V gene data show CDR1 as SGDLS and CDR2 as YYNGEE. The CDR3, as DNA: TGTGCCAGCAGCCCCCAGGGGACAGGGATCTCTGATGGTGAAAAACTGTTTTTT. Its protein product is CASSPQGTGISDGEKLFF.

J is TRBJ1-1 and V is TRBV25-1; 7 bases map to TRBD1. Trimming took 3 bases from V and 0 from J; bases not matched to a gene: 4. The CDR3 runs 15 residues. In germline, CDR1 is MGHDK, CDR2 SYGVNS. CDR3 DNA sequence: TGTGCCAGCAGTGACACAGGGGTAATGAACACTGAAGCTTTCTTT. It is translated as CASSDTGVMNTEAFF.

V usage is TRBV9 and J usage is TRBJ2-2; D is possibly TRBD2 (6 bases). V lost 3 bases and J 5 bases, leaving 14 bases between the germline ends. Germline V gene data show CDR1 as SGDLS and CDR2 as YYNGEE. This CDR3 has 15 amino acids. CDR3 sequence reads: CASSATSTRTGELFF. CDR3 nucleotides: TGTGCCAGCAGCGCTACTTCGACTAGGACCGGGGAGCTGTTTTTT.

The chain couples TRBV7-6 to TRBJ2-7, with unresolved D. V was trimmed by 5 bases and J by 4 bases, leaving 15 bases between them. CDR3 size: 14 residues. Germline CDR1 and CDR2: SGHVS and FNYEAQ. This CDR3 is CASSPGDIEYEQYV. CDR3 nucleotide sequence: TGTGCCAGCAGCCCCGGCGACATCGAATACGAGCAGTACGTC.

This clone appeared a single time. The chain joins TRBV27 to TRBJ2-3; TRBD1 agrees at 12 bases. The CDR3 has 20 residues. The germline gives CDR1 MNHEY, CDR2 SMNVEV (reference sequence). V was clipped by 1 base and J by 5 bases; unmatched bases: 16. The CDR3 sequence: CASSLYRDRGLYPHGDTQYF. DNA for the CDR3: TGTGCCAGCAGTTTATACCGGGACAGGGGGCTGTACCCTCATGGAGATACGCAGTATTTT.

The chain employs TRBV19 and TRBJ2-7; 7 bases agree with TRBD1. With V trimmed by 4 bases and J by 5 bases, 11 bases remained unmatched. Germline CDR1 LNHDA, CDR2 SQIVND (reference sequence). The CDR3 sequence is 15 residues long. The DNA for the CDR3 is TGTGCCAGTAGTAGGACAGGACACGTGCTCGACGAGCAGTACGTC. Translation: CASSRTGHVLDEQYV.

The CDR3 here is CASSVDGGGTDTQYF. For the CDR3, the DNA is TGTGCCAGCAGCGTAGACGGGGGAGGCACAGATACGCAGTATTTT. J is TRBJ2-3 and V is TRBV9; D is perhaps TRBD2 (6 bases). CDR3 length equals 15 residues. The germline CDR1 and CDR2 sequences are SGDLS and YYNGEE. Between the trimmed V and J ends, which lost 0 bases and 1 base, there was a span of 9 bases.

The chain recombines TRBV12-5 with TRBJ2-3, with 8 bases aligning to TRBD2. J lost 1 base, V lost 3 bases, and 12 bases had no gene match. The germline V gene has CDR1 LGHNT and CDR2 FRNRAP. The CDR3 has 18 amino acids. CDR3: CASGLEAGGGGGTDTQYF. DNA of the CDR3: TGTGCTAGTGGTTTAGAGGCCGGGGGGGGCGGAGGCACAGATACGCAGTATTTT.

This chain uses TRBV27 with TRBJ2-1, with D maybe TRBD2 (5 bases). This CDR3 is built from 14 residues. Germline CDR1 is MNHEY and CDR2 is SMNVEV (reference sequence). The V end lost 5 bases, the J end lost 2 bases, and 10 bases lay between the germline ends. CDR3 sequence: CASSRLGAYNEQFF. DNA for the CDR3: TGTGCCAGCAGTCGACTCGGGGCCTACAATGAGCAGTTCTTC.

A note on this clone: This CDR3 is also generated by other DNA sequences in the sample. The chain recombines TRBV29-1 with TRBJ1-1; 8 bases are a match to TRBD1. The CDR3 is 12 residues long. Per germline, CDR1 SQVTM and CDR2 ANQGSEA. J gave up 5 bases and V 5 bases, and 4 bases lay outside the gene matches. CDR3 sequence: CSVTGGGTEAFF. As DNA, the CDR3 is TGCAGCGTTACAGGGGGGGGAACTGAAGCTTTCTTT.

The count of this clone is one. The chain carries TRBV7-2 and TRBJ2-3; perhaps D is TRBD1 or TRBD2 (5 bases each). This CDR3 comprises 14 residues. Trimming stripped 6 bases from V and 4 bases from J, with 14 bases between. Germline V gives CDR1 SGHTA, CDR2 FQGNSA. CDR3 nucleotides: TGTGCCAGCAGTCCGGGGCAGGGTCCAGATACGCAGTATTTT. Its protein product is CASSPGQGPDTQYF.